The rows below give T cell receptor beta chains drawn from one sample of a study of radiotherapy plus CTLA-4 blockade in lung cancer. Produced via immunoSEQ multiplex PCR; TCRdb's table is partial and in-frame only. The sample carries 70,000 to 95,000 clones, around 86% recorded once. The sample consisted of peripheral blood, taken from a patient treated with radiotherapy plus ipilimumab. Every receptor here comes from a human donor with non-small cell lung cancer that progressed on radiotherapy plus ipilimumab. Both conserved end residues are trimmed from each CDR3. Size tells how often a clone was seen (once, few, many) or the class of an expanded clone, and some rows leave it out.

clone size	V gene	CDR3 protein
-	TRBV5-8	ASSWGGEGAKNIQY
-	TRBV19	ASSIGPGQPQH
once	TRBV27	ASVPVGQAGEQF
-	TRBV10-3	AISADRGNTEAF
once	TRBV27	ASSSAYRGSLTYEQY
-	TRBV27	ASSQQGNYGYT
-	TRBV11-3	ASSVDGQVNYGYT
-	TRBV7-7	ASSFSQGSEQY
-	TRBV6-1	ASSVSPGHFYEQY
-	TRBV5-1	ASSMGTASNTEAF
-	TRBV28	ASTQATGKVYEQY
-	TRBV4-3	ASSQAGGATNEKLF
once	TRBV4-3	ASSQARIPGQTYSNQPQH
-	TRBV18	ASSPTAQGNTEAF
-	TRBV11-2	ASTRGDTEAF
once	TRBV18	ASSPIRDRGYYEQY
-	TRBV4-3	ASSQDRTTEAF
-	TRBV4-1	ASSQDRLAGTYEQY
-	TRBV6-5	ASSYEGSGYT
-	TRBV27	ASSFREGGYT
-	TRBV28	ASGNQPQH
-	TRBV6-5	ASRTRSGSSYEQY
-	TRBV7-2	ASSLQAGTGVNYGYT
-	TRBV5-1	ASSFSGTSTDTQY
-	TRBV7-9	ASSALRRGLAAYNEQF
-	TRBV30	AWSVGVRGADTQY
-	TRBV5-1	ASSEGLAGHNEQF
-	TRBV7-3	ASSPRDRGIDEQF
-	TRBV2	ARASGTSGSYNEQF
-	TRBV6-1	ASSSGQGVGTQY
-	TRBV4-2	ASSQREQGPGGYT
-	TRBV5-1	ASSPLSGGDTGELF
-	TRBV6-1	ASSGNLAGGDTQY
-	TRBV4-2	ASSQGSNTEAF
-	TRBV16	ASSSLPGNQPQH
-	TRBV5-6	ASSLIQAPPGANVLT
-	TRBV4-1	ASSSGLAGGTLEEQF
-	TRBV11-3	ASSLLGQPNTGELF
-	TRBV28	ATTTGQGASQPQH
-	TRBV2	ASSEGGAGEKLF
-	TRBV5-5	ASSLEDLSSYEQY
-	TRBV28	ASSTRQGASEKLF
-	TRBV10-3	AISAGLAGGKTQY
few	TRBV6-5	ASSSTGANYGYT
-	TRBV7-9	ASSFPSGQVTNPNTEAF
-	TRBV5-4	ASSLGGPGANVLT
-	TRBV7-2	ASSLLSGSSYEQY
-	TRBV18	ASAYRGSDGYT
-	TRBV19	ASSTPNRRGWANTGELF
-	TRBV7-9	ASSLETAGYGYT
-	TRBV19	ASSIGPSGMYEQY
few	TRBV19	ASGRGNTDTQY
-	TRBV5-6	ASSPRGRATEAF
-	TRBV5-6	ASSFNNYEQY
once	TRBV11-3	ASSLEVGSTGRYNEQF